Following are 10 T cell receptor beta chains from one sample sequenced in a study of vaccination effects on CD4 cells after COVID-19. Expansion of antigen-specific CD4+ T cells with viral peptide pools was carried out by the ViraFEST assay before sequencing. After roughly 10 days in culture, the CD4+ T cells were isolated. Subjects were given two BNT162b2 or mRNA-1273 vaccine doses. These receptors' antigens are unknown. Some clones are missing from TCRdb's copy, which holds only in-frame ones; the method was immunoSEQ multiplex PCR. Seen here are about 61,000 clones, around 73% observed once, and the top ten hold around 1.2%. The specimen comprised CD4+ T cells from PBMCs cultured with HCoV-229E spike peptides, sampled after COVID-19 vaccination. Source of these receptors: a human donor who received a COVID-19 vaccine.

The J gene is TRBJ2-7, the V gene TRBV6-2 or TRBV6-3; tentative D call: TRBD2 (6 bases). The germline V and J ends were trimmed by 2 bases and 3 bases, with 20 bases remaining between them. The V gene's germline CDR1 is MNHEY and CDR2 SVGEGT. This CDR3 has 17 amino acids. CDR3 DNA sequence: TGTGCCAGCAGTTACGGCGGCCCGGGACTCGGACGCTACGAGCAGTACGTC. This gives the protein CASSYGGPGLGRYEQYV.

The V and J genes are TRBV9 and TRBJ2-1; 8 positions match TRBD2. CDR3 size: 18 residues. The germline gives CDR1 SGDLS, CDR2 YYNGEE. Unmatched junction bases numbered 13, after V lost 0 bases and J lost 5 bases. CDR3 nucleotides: TGTGCCAGCAGCGTAGCTGGGGAGACGGGGGGGCCCCACAATGAGCAGTTCTTC. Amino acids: CASSVAGETGGPHNEQFF.

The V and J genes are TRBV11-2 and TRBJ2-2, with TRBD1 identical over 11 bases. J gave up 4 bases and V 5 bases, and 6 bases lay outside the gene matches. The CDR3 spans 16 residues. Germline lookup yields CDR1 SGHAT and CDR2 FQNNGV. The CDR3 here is CASSTRTGGGTGELFF. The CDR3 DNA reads TGTGCCAGCAGCACTAGGACAGGGGGCGGCACCGGGGAGCTGTTTTTT.

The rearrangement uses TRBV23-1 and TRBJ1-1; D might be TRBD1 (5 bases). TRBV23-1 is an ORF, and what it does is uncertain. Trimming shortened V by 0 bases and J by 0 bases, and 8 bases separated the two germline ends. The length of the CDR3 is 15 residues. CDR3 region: CASSQSAGLNTEAFF. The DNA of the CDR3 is TGCGCCAGCAGTCAATCTGCAGGGTTGAACACTGAAGCTTTCTTT.

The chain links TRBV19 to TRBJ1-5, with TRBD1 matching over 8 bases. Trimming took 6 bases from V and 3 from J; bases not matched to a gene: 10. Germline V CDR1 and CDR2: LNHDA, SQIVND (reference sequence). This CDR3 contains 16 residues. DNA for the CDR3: TGTGCCAGTAGCCAACCGACAGGGGTCCTCAATCAGCCCCAGCATTTT. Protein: CASSQPTGVLNQPQHF.

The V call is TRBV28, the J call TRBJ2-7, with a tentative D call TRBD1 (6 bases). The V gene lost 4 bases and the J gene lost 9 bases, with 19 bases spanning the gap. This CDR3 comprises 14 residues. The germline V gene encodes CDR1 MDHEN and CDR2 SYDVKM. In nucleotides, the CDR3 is TGTGCCAGCAGTTCCCGGACAGCAACTAGGCGGCAGTACGTC. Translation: CASSSRTATRRQYV.

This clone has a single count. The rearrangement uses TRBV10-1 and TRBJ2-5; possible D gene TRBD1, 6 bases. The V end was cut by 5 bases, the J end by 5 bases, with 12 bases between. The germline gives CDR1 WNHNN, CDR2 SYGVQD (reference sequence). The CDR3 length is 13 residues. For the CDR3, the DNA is TGCGCCAGCAGTAGAGGGACACTGGAGACCCAGTACTTC. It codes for CASSRGTLETQYF.

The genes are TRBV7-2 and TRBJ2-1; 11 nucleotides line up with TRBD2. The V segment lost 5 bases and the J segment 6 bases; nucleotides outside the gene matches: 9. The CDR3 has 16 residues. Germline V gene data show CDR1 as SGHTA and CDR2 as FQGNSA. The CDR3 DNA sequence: TGTGCCAGCAGCGCATTCTATAGCGGGGGGGGCAATGAGCAGTTCTTC. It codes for CASSAFYSGGGNEQFF.

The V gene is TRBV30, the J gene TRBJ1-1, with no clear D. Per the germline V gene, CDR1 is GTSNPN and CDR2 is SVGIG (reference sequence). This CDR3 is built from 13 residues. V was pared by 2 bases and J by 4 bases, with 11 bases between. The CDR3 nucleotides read TGTGCCTGGAGTCTTGGGTCGGGCACTGAAGCTTTCTTT. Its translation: CAWSLGSGTEAFF.

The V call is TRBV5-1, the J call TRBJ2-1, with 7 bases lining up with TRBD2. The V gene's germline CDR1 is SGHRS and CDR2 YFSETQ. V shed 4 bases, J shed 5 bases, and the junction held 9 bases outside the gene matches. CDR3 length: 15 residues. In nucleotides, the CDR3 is TGCGCCAGCAGCCCCGGGACCGGGGGGAACAATGAGCAGTTCTTC. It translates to CASSPGTGGNNEQFF.